The 25 T cell receptor beta chains below were found in one sample sequenced in a study of regulatory T cells in long-lasting Graves disease. Building of the TCR beta libraries involved iRepertoire HTBI primers and Arm-PCR of CDR3 regions. TCRdb re-derived calls from the multiplex PCR reads in MiXCR, one entry per CDR3 protein. The sample has about 470,000 distinct CDR3 sequences, around 21% seen once. As to time point: persistent/refractory GD, antithyroid drugs over 5 years with positive TRAb. The TCR library was made from RNA extracted from PBMCs. Material: peripheral blood mononuclear cells (PBMCs), obtained when the disease was refractory, from a patient treated with antithyroid drugs. These receptors came from a female donor with Graves disease.

This clonotype has only a few counts. The chain joins TRBV5-1 to TRBJ2-7; a possible D gene is TRBD1 (7 bases). The V gene lost 0 bases and the J gene lost 5 bases, with 18 bases spanning the gap. CDR1 is SGHRS and CDR2 is YFSETQ in the germline V gene. The CDR3 length is 16 residues. CDR3 amino acids: CASSLAAGGRLNEQYF. In DNA, the CDR3 is TGCGCCAGCAGCTTGGCCGCAGGGGGGCGTCTGAACGAGCAGTACTTC.

In its sample, this clonotype was seen many times. This chain uses TRBV28 with TRBJ1-2; D is possibly TRBD1 (5 bases). Germline V gene lookup returns CDR1 MDHEN and CDR2 SYDVKM. Trimming took 5 bases from V and 4 from J, leaving 11 bases between them. The CDR3 covers 13 residues. The CDR3 region is CASSQTAFYGYTF. As DNA, the CDR3 is TGTGCCAGCAGTCAGACAGCGTTCTATGGCTACACCTTC.

This clonotype has at least ten counts. This rearrangement joins TRBV20-1 to TRBJ2-7, with a weak D call TRBD1 (6 bases). This CDR3 region has 14 residues. The V end was cut by 6 bases, the J end by 2 bases, with 17 bases between. Germline V lookup: CDR1 DFQATT, CDR2 SNEGSKA (reference sequence). The CDR3 region is CSAHSADSTYEQYF. The DNA of the CDR3 is TGCAGTGCCCACTCGGCGGACAGCACCTACGAGCAGTACTTC.

This sequence joins TRBV20-1 and TRBJ1-2; no definite D call. Germline CDR1 DFQATT, CDR2 SNEGSKA (reference sequence). The CDR3 is 12 residues long. Trimming took off 3 bases at V and 3 bases at J, with 8 bases between the two ends. The CDR3 reads CSASETDYGYTF. The CDR3 DNA reads TGCAGTGCTAGCGAGACGGACTATGGCTACACCTTC.

This clonotype was picked up a small number of times. The V gene is TRBV20-1, the J gene TRBJ1-1, with a possible D match to TRBD1 (5 bases). From germline, CDR1 is DFQATT and CDR2 SNEGSKA (reference sequence). Trimming removed 3 bases at V and 4 bases at J, with 9 bases between. This CDR3 contains 12 residues. Here the CDR3 reads CSASGDGTEAFF. In DNA, the CDR3 is TGCAGTGCTAGTGGGGACGGCACTGAAGCTTTCTTT.

Many counts were recorded for this clonotype. The chain couples TRBV6-5 to TRBJ2-7; D is ambiguous. Germline-derived CDR1 and CDR2 are MNHEY and SVGAGI. There are 14 residues in the CDR3. V was clipped by 0 bases and J by 6 bases, with 12 bases between them. CDR3 in DNA: TGTGCCAGCAGTTACTCGGTCCTAGGTGGCGAGCAGTACTTC. It encodes CASSYSVLGGEQYF.

The table lists this clonotype with a count of one. As DNA, the CDR3 is TGCAGTGCTGCCGAGGGGGGACAGCGTACAGATACGCAGTATTTT. Translated: CSAAEGGQRTDTQYF. The J gene is TRBJ2-3, the V gene TRBV20-1; TRBD1 is a possible D gene (7 bases). Per germline, CDR1 DFQATT and CDR2 SNEGSKA (reference sequence). Trimming took off 5 bases at V and 3 bases at J, with 18 bases between the two ends. The CDR3 is 15 residues long.

This clonotype has a count of ten or more. V is TRBV6-1 and J is TRBJ1-1; the D is unclear. The V end was cut by 6 bases, the J end by 6 bases, with 17 bases between. Germline V CDR1 and CDR2: MNHNS, SASEGT. This CDR3 contains 14 residues. Here the CDR3 reads CASRSLSGSAEAFF. The CDR3 DNA is TGTGCCAGCAGATCCCTTTCGGGGAGCGCTGAAGCTTTCTTT.

V gene TRBV13 combines with J gene TRBJ1-5; perhaps TRBD1 as D (5 bases). CDR1 and CDR2 from the germline V gene are PRHDT and FYEKMQ (reference sequence). The CDR3 totals 15 residues. V lost 0 bases and J lost 5, with 11 bases in between. CDR3 nucleotides: TGTGCCAGCAGCTTAGGGCAGGGCGTGCATCAGCCCCAGCATTTT. Amino acid sequence: CASSLGQGVHQPQHF.

This clonotype was observed a few times. The chain recombines TRBV29-1 with TRBJ2-1, with D tentatively TRBD2 (5 bases). V lost 7 bases and J 13 bases, leaving 17 bases between the germline ends. This CDR3 is built from 11 residues. Germline-derived CDR1 and CDR2 are SQVTM and ANQGSEA. This CDR3 is CSGGGLREQFF. The CDR3 coding sequence is TGCAGCGGCGGCGGGCTCCGAGAACAGTTCTTC.

At least ten counts were recorded for this clonotype. J is TRBJ2-7 and V is TRBV6-5, with TRBD2 matching 14 bases. Germline CDR1 is MNHEY and CDR2 is SVGAGI. V shed 4 bases and J 2 bases; nucleotides not matched to a gene: 10. There are 18 residues in the CDR3. CDR3 residues: CASSSMDGGLAGAYEQYF. The CDR3 region has the DNA TGTGCCAGCAGTTCCATGGACGGGGGACTAGCGGGAGCCTACGAGCAGTACTTC.

In its sample, this clonotype was seen many times. V gene TRBV6-5 combines with J gene TRBJ2-7; 14 bases agree with TRBD2. CDR3 length: 15 amino acids. In germline, CDR1 is MNHEY, CDR2 SVGAGI. Trimming at V came to 2 bases and at J to 8 bases, leaving 5 bases not matched to a gene. Here the CDR3 reads CASSYTGTSGSKQYF. The CDR3 DNA sequence: TGTGCCAGCAGTTACACCGGGACTAGCGGGAGCAAGCAGTACTTC.

The rearrangement uses TRBV20-1 and TRBJ2-5; D unresolved. V was cut by 5 bases and J by 5 bases, with 6 bases left in between. The length of the CDR3 is 10 residues. Germline V gene lookup returns CDR1 DFQATT and CDR2 SNEGSKA (reference sequence). The CDR3 sequence: CSAEIETQYF. For the CDR3, the DNA is TGCAGTGCTGAGATCGAGACCCAGTACTTC.

Details on this clonotype: A much bigger clone sits one base away, suggesting this may be a read error. The V call is TRBV28, the J call TRBJ2-7, with D perhaps assigned TRBD1 or TRBD2 (5 bases each). This CDR3 region has 15 residues. Germline V gene lookup returns CDR1 MDHEN and CDR2 SYDVKM. DNA of the CDR3: TGTGCCAGCAGTTTCCCCACCCCGGGGCACTACGATCAGTACTTC. It specifies CASSFPTPGHYDQYF.

In this sample, this clonotype turned up a few times. The rearrangement links TRBV4-1 to TRBJ1-1, with D unclear. Trimming shortened V by 0 bases and J by 7 bases, and 9 bases separated the two germline ends. This CDR3 is 13 amino acids long. CDR1 is MGHRA and CDR2 is YSYEKL in the germline V gene. In DNA, the CDR3 is TGCGCCAGCAGCCAAGACAGCCAGAATGAAGCTTTCTTT. The encoded protein is CASSQDSQNEAFF.

This clonotype occurred many times. The chain uses TRBV7-2 and TRBJ1-1; D is uncertain. This CDR3 is built from 13 residues. Deletions cut 4 bases from V and 0 bases from J, with 6 bases between. Germline V gives CDR1 SGHTA, CDR2 FQGNSA. The CDR3 sequence is CASSYDLNTEAFF. The CDR3 region has the DNA TGTGCCAGCAGCTACGACTTGAACACTGAAGCTTTCTTT.

The V call is TRBV27, the J call TRBJ1-2; possible D gene TRBD1, 5 bases. Germline V lookup: CDR1 MNHEY, CDR2 SMNVEV (reference sequence). CDR3 size: 14 residues. V was trimmed by 2 bases and J by 4 bases, leaving 11 bases between them. The CDR3 protein is CASSLLPDSYGYTF. CDR3 nucleotides: TGTGCCAGCAGTTTACTCCCCGACAGCTATGGCTACACCTTC.

The chain combines TRBV7-9 with TRBJ1-2, with D hard to call. Looked up from germline, CDR1 is SEHNR and CDR2 is FQNEAQ (reference sequence). This CDR3 contains 12 residues. Trimming shortened V by 3 bases and J by 1 base, and 3 bases separated the two germline ends. In DNA form, the CDR3 reads TGTGCCAGCAGCTTTAATAACTATGGCTACACCTTC. Translating it yields CASSFNNYGYTF.

V is TRBV27 and J is TRBJ1-1; no clear D gene. Germline V CDR1 and CDR2: MNHEY, SMNVEV (reference sequence). The CDR3 is 15 residues long. V lost 3 bases and J lost 2, with 13 bases in between. The CDR3 is CASSLAGLGNTEAFF. In DNA, the CDR3 is TGTGCCAGCAGTTTGGCCGGGTTGGGTAACACTGAAGCTTTCTTT.

V gene TRBV5-5 combines with J gene TRBJ2-5, with D possibly being TRBD1 (6 bases). Germline loops: CDR1 SGHKS, CDR2 YYEKEE (reference sequence). Trimming removed 1 base from V and 4 bases from J, with 8 bases in between. The CDR3 contains 13 residues. For the CDR3, the DNA is TGTGCCAGCAGCTTGCCCAGGGGAGAGACCCAGTACTTC. Translating gives CASSLPRGETQYF.

The chain employs TRBV6-5 and TRBJ2-7; D not resolved. CDR1 and CDR2 (germline): MNHEY, SVGAGI. Trimming shortened V by 4 bases and J by 6 bases, and 19 bases separated the two germline ends. The CDR3 covers 15 residues. The chain's CDR3 is CASSSPDLPDSEQYF. DNA for the CDR3: TGTGCCAGCAGTTCCCCCGACTTACCAGACTCCGAGCAGTACTTC.

This clonotype has more than one count but fewer than ten. The chain combines TRBV27 with TRBJ1-1, with 7 bases aligning to TRBD1. Losses at the gene ends were 1 base for V and 5 bases for J; bases not matched to a gene: 7. Per the germline V gene, CDR1 is MNHEY and CDR2 is SMNVEV (reference sequence). The CDR3 loop spans 15 amino acids. CDR3 sequence: CASSLWEGAETEAFF. Here the CDR3 DNA reads TGTGCCAGCAGTTTATGGGAGGGGGCGGAAACTGAAGCTTTCTTT.

This clonotype has more than one count but fewer than ten. The rearrangement links TRBV7-2 to TRBJ1-2, with a possible D match to TRBD1 (5 bases). V lost 5 bases, J lost 4 bases, and 20 bases lay in between. The CDR3 spans 16 residues. Germline CDR1 and CDR2: SGHTA and FQGNSA. The CDR3 loop reads CASSIIRDPPSYGYTF. The CDR3, as DNA: TGTGCCAGCAGCATAATACGGGACCCTCCTAGCTATGGCTACACCTTC.

About this clonotype: Given a much more abundant clone one base away, this may be a read error. This CDR3 is missing its conserved last phenylalanine or tryptophan, likely due to a read error. The V call is TRBV28, the J call TRBJ1-1, with D perhaps TRBD1 (5 bases). This CDR3 has 14 residues. Germline values: CDR1 MDHEN, CDR2 SYDVKM. With 5 bases removed from V and 6 bases from J, the gap between germline ends came to 16 bases. The CDR3 bases are TGTGCCAGCAGTCCCGGGGCGTCCCCACCTGAAGCTTTCTCT. Translating it yields CASSPGASPPEAFS.

Many counts were recorded for this clonotype. The rearrangement uses TRBV28 and TRBJ2-5; D unclear. Trimming took 7 bases from V and 4 from J, leaving 10 bases between them. The CDR3 contains 12 residues. From germline, CDR1 is MDHEN and CDR2 SYDVKM. CDR3 region: CASTLSGETQYF. The CDR3 DNA reads TGTGCCAGCACGCTTTCTGGAGAGACCCAGTACTTC. Filled out from reference TRBV28 and TRBJ2-5, the complete variable domain reads DVKVTQSSRYLVKRTGEKVFLECVQDMDHENMFWYRQDPGLGLRLIYFSYDVKMKEKGDIPEGYSVSREKKERFSLILESASTNQTSMYLCASTLSGETQYFGPGTRLLVL.